The present T cell receptor beta chain was sequenced within a study of cytomegalovirus exposure and HLA in healthy donors. General study results and limits: The authors enumerated some 170 TCR beta chains as linked to cytomegalovirus. A classifier reportedly called cytomegalovirus status with high sensitivity and specificity.

As regards this clone: Its specificity is unknown.

Using immunoSEQ multiplex PCR, the repertoire was profiled, and TCRdb retains in-frame clones only, with some absent. The sample lists about 220,000 clones, about 89% occurring once. V gave up 4 bases and J gave up 7 bases, with 19 bases separating them. From germline, CDR1 is SQVTM and CDR2 ANQGSEA. CDR3 length: 14 residues. The sequence came from a woman under 30 in good health and CMV-seronegative. The sample consisted of PBMCs. The chain employs TRBV29-1 and TRBJ1-2; D ambiguous. The CDR3 DNA reads as TGCAGCGTTGTCGGGAAGGCTGGGCTTCTTGGCTACACCTTC. Protein product: CSVVGKAGLLGYTF.